The clone carrying this T cell receptor (beta chain) has at least ten counts. Its antigen remains unidentified. TCRdb itself ran the 5' RACE reads through MiXCR, one entry per CDR3 protein. The repertoire holds 29,000 or so distinct CDR3 sequences, with more than 15% as singletons. The sample is drawn from a study of T-cell memory formation after mild COVID-19. Study-level points and caveats: Second-wave clones that peaked on day 37 lacked confirmed SARS-CoV-2 specificity.

Germline V gene lookup returns CDR1 SGHTA and CDR2 FQGNSA. The CDR3 covers 16 residues. V was pared by 1 base and J by 4 bases, with 6 bases of the junction left unmatched. The V and J genes are TRBV7-2 and TRBJ1-2, with 10 bases that match TRBD1. Sequenced material: PBMCs or a T cell subset sorted from them (not recorded which). This receptor was taken from an adult who had mild COVID-19 (a few samples of this study predate the infection). Cell type and time point are not known. CDR3 protein: CASSLDYRTGGYGYTF. CDR3 DNA: TGTGCCAGCAGCTTAGATTATCGGACAGGGGGCTATGGCTACACCTTC.